The 5 T cell receptor beta chains in this list originate from one sample, sequenced in a study of long-term antiretroviral therapy in people with HIV. immunoSEQ v3.0 was run at survey level. Sequencing used immunoSEQ multiplex PCR; TCRdb keeps in-frame clones, though not all of them. The sample consists of tens of thousands of clones, 86% of them appearing once. This specimen consisted of unsorted PBMCs, obtained 1.3 years after starting antiretroviral therapy. All receptors come from a man aged 55 to 70 with HIV.

This clone showed up just a few times. The chain uses TRBV30 and TRBJ2-1; 13 bases are shared with TRBD2. V lost 4 bases, J lost 5 bases, and 2 bases stayed unmatched. This CDR3 is 14 amino acids long. Germline V CDR1 and CDR2: GTSNPN, SVGIG (reference sequence). The CDR3 region is CAWNGLAGDNEQFF. The CDR3 coding sequence is TGTGCCTGGAACGGACTAGCGGGGGACAATGAGCAGTTCTTC.

This chain joins TRBV29-1 and TRBJ2-7, with unresolved D. The germline CDR1 and CDR2 sequences are SQVTM and ANQGSEA. V was clipped by 4 bases and J by 2 bases, with 15 bases between them. The CDR3 extends over 14 amino acids. The CDR3 spells CSVGTLSSPYEQYF. The DNA for the CDR3 is TGCAGCGTTGGTACGTTGAGTTCCCCCTACGAGCAGTACTTC.

The chain employs TRBV9 and TRBJ1-3; D remains ambiguous. In germline, CDR1 is SGDLS, CDR2 YYNGEE. V dropped 4 bases and J dropped 3 bases, with 11 bases sitting between them. This CDR3 has 14 residues. The CDR3 sequence: CASSRRDLGNTIYF. The DNA of the CDR3 is TGTGCCAGCAGCCGCAGAGACCTTGGAAACACCATATATTTT. Together with reference TRBV9 and TRBJ1-3, the CDR3 gives the full variable domain: DSGVTQTPKHLITATGQRVTLRCSPRSGDLSVYWYQQSLDQGLQFLIQYYNGEERAKGNILERFSAQQFPDLHSELNLSSLELGDSALYFCASSRRDLGNTIYFGEGSWLTVV.

The chain uses TRBV28 and TRBJ1-2; TRBD1 might be the D (5 bases). V dropped 3 bases and J dropped 8 bases, with 19 bases sitting between them. The CDR3 contains 15 residues. Germline-derived CDR1 and CDR2 are MDHEN and SYDVKM. The CDR3, as DNA: TGTGCCAGCAGTTTTGAACAGGTAACCTTCTGGGGCTACACCTTC. Its translation is CASSFEQVTFWGYTF.

This clone was recorded only once. This chain joins TRBV7-9 and TRBJ2-3, with D perhaps TRBD1 (5 bases). V lost 1 base and J 4 bases, leaving 12 bases between the germline ends. This CDR3 is built from 15 residues. CDR1 is SEHNR and CDR2 is FQNEAQ in the germline V gene (reference sequence). In nucleotides, the CDR3 is TGTGCCAGCAGCTTAGGTGCAGGGAACTCAGATACGCAGTATTTT. It encodes CASSLGAGNSDTQYF.